The subject of this entry is one TCR beta chain. Antigen: not known. The treatment denotes: oral pan-JAK inhibitor, 5-10 mg twice daily. These data originate in a study of CD8+ T cells in alopecia areata. Findings and caveats of the study: Persistence in scalp and blood during tofacitinib was observed for many expanded lesional clones.

Extracted RNA was reverse transcribed, and the resulting cDNA served as sequencing template. The data were produced by immunoSEQ multiplex PCR, yet TCRdb's version contains in-frame clones alone and is incomplete. Of some 160,000 clones listed, 50% to 70% are singletons. The sequenced sample was CD4+ T cells sorted from blood, obtained at week 4, from a patient treated with tofacitinib. The TCR originated in a human donor with alopecia areata.

DNA of the CDR3: TGTGCCACCAGCGACGGGGGGTTCACAGATACGCAGTATTTT. The encoded protein is CATSDGGFTDTQYF. The genes are TRBV15 and TRBJ2-3; 7 positions agree with TRBD2. The CDR3 contains 14 residues. Trimming took 5 bases from V and 2 from J; bases not matched to a gene: 4. From germline, CDR1 is LNHNV and CDR2 YYDKDF (reference sequence).